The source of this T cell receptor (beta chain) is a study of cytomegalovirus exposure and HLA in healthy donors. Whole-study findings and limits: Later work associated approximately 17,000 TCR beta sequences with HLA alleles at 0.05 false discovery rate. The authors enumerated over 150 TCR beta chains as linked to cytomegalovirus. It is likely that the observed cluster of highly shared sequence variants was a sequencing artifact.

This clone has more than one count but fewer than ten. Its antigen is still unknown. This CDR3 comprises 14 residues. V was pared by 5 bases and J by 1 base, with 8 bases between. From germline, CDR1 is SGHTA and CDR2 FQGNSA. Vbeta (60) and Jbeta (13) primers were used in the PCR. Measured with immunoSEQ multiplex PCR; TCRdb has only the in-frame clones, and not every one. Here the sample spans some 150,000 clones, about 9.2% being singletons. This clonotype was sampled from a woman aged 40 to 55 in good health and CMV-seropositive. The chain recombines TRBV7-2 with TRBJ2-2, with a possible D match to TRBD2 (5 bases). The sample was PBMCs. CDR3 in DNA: TGTGCCAGCAGCGAACGGGGGAACACCGGGGAGCTGTTTTTT. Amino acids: CASSERGNTGELFF.